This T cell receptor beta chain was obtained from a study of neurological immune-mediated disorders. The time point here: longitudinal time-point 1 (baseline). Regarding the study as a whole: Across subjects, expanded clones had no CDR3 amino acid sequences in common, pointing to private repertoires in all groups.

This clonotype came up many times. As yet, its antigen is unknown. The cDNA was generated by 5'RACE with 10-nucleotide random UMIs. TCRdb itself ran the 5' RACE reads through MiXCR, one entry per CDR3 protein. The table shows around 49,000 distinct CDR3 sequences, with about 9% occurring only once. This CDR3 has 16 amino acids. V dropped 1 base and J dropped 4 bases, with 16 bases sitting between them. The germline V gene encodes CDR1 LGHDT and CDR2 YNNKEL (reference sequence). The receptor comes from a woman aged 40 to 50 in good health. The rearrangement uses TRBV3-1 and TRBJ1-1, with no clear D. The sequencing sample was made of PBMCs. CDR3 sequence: CASSQGEGSWITEAFF. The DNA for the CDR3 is TGTGCCAGCAGCCAAGGAGAGGGATCTTGGATCACTGAAGCTTTCTTT.